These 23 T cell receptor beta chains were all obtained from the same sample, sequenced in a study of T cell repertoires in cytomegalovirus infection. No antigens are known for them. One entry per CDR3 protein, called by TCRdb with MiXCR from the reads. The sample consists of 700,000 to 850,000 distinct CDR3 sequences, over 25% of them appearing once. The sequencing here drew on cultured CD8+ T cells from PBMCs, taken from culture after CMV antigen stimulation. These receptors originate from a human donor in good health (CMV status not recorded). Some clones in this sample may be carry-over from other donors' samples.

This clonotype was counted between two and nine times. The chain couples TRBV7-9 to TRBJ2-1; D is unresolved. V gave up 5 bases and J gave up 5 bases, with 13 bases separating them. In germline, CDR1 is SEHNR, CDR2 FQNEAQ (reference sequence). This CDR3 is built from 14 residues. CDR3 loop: CASSPHSRDNEQFF. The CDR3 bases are TGTGCCAGCAGCCCCCATAGCAGAGACAATGAGCAGTTCTTC.

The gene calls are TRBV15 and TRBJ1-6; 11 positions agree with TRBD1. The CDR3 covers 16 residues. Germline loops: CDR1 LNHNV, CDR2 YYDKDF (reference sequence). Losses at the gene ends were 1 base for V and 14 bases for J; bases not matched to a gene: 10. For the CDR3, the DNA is TGTGCCACCAGCAGAGTTCCGGGGACAGGGGGTTTCGCCCTCCACTTT. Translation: CATSRVPGTGGFALHF.

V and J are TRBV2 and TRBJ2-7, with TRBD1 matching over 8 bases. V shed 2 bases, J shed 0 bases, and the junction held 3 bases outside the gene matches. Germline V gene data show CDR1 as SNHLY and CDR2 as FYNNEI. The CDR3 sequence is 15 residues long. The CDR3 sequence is CASSELDRASYEQYF. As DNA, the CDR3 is TGTGCCAGCAGTGAATTGGACAGGGCCTCCTACGAGCAGTACTTC.

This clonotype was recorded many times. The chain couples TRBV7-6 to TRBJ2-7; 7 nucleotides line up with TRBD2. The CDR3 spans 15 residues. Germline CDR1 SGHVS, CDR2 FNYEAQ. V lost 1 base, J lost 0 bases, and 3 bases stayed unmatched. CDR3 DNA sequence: TGTGCCAGCAGCTTAGGCGGGGGAATCTCCTACGAGCAGTACTTC. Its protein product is CASSLGGGISYEQYF.

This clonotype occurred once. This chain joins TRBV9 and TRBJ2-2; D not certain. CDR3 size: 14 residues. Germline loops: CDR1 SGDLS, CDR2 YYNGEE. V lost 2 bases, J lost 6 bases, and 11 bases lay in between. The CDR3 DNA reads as TGTGCCAGCAGCGTTTATGGCGGCCCCGGGGAGCTGTTTTTT. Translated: CASSVYGGPGELFF.

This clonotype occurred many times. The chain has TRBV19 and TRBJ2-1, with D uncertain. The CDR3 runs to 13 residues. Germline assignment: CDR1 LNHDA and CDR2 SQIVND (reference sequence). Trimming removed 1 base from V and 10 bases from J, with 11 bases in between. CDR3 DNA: TGTGCCAGTAGTATAGGGACGGCAGCCGAGCAGTTCTTC. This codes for CASSIGTAAEQFF.

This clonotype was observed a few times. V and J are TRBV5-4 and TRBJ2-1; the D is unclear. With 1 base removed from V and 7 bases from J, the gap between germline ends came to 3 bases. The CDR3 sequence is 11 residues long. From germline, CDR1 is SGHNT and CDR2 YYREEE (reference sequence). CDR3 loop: CASSLQNEQFF. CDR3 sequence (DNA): TGTGCCAGCAGCTTGCAAAATGAGCAGTTCTTC.

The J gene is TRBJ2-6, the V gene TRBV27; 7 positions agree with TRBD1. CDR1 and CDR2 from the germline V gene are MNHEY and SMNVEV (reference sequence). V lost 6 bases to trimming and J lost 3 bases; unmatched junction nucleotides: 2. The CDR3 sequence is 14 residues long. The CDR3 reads CASRTGYGANVLTF. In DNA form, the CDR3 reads TGTGCCAGCAGGACAGGGTATGGGGCCAACGTCCTGACTTTC.

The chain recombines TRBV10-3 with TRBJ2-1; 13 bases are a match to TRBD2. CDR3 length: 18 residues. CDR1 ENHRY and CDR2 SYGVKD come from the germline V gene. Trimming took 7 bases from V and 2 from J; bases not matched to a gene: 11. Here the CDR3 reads CAITGLAGARGAYNEQFF. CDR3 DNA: TGTGCCATCACCGGACTAGCGGGGGCCAGAGGGGCCTACAATGAGCAGTTCTTC.

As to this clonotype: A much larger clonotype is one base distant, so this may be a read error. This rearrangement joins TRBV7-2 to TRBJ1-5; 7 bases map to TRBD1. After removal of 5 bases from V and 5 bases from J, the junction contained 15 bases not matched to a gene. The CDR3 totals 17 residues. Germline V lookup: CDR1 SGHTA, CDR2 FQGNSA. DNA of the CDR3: TGTGCCAGCAGCCTCGGGACCGGGACAGCAACCGATCAGCCCCAGCATTTT. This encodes CASSLGTGTATDQPQHF. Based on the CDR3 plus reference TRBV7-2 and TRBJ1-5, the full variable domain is GAGVSQSPSNKVTEKGKDVELRCDPISGHTALYWYRQSLGQGLEFLIYFQGNSAPDKSGLPSDRFSAERTGGSVSTLTIQRTQQEDSAVYLCASSLGTGTATDQPQHFGDGTRLSIL.

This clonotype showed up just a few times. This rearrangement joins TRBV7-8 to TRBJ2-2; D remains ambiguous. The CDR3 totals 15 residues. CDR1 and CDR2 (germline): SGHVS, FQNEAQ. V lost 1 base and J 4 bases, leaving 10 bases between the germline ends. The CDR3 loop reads CASSLGRAATGELFF. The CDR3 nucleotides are TGTGCCAGCAGCTTAGGACGGGCAGCCACCGGGGAGCTGTTTTTT.

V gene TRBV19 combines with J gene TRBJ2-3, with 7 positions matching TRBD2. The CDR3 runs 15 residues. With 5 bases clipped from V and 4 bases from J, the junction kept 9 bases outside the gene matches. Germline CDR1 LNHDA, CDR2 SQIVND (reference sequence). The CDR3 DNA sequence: TGTGCCAGTAGTCTCTCCTGGACTAGTGCAGATACGCAGTATTTT. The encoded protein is CASSLSWTSADTQYF. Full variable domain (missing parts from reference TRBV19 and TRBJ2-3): DGGITQSPKYLFRKEGQNVTLSCEQNLNHDAMYWYRQDPGQGLRLIYYSQIVNDFQKGDIAEGYSVSREKKESFPLTVTSAQKNPTAFYLCASSLSWTSADTQYFGPGTRLTVL.

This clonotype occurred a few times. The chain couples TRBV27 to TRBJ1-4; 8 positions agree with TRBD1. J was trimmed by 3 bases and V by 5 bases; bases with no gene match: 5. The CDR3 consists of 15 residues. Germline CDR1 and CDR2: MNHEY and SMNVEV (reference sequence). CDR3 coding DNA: TGTGCCAGCAGTAGCCCGGGACAGGCTAATGAAAAACTGTTTTTT. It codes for CASSSPGQANEKLFF.

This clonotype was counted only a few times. This CDR3 is CATSDSITGGYEQFF. The CDR3 nucleotides read TGTGCCACCAGTGACTCGATAACAGGGGGCTATGAGCAGTTCTTC. V usage is TRBV24-1 and J usage is TRBJ2-1; 9 bases line up with TRBD1. Looked up from germline, CDR1 is KGHDR and CDR2 is SFDVKD. V gave up 4 bases and J gave up 8 bases; unmatched junction bases: 8. The CDR3 totals 15 residues.

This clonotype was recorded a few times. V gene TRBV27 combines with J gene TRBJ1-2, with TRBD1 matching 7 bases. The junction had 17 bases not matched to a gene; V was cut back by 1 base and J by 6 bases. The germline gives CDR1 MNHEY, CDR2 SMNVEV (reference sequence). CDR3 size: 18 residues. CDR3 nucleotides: TGTGCCAGCAGTTTATATCCGGAACAAGACCGGGACAGTCATGGCTACACCTTC. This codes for CASSLYPEQDRDSHGYTF.

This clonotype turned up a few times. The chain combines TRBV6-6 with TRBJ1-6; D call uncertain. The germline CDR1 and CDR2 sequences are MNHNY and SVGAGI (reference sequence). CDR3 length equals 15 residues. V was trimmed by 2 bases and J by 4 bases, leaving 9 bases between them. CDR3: CASSYIKNYNSPLHF. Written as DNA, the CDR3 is TGTGCCAGCAGTTACATAAAGAATTATAATTCACCCCTCCACTTT.

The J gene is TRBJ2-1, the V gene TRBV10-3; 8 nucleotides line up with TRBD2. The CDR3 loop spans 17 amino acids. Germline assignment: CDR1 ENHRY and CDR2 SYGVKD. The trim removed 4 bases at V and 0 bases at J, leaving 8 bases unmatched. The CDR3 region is CAISGGVAGTSYNEQFF. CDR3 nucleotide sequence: TGTGCCATCAGTGGGGGGGTAGCGGGGACCTCCTACAATGAGCAGTTCTTC.

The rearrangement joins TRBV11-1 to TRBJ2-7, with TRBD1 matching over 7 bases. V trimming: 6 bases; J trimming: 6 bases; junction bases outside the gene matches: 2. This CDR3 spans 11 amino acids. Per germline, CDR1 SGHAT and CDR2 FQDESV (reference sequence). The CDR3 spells CASRTGFEQYF. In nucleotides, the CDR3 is TGTGCCAGCAGGACAGGGTTCGAGCAGTACTTC.

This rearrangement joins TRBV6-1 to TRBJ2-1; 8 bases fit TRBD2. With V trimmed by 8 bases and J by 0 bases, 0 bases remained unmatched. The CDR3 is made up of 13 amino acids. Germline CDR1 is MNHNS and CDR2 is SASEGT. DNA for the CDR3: TGTGCCAGCGGGACTAGCTCCTACAATGAGCAGTTCTTC. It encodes CASGTSSYNEQFF.

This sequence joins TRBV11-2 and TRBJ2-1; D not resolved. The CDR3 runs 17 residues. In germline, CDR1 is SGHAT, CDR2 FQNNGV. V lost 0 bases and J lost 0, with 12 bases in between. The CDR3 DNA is TGTGCCAGCAGCTTAGATTGGCAGGCGAGCTCCTACAATGAGCAGTTCTTC. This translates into CASSLDWQASSYNEQFF.

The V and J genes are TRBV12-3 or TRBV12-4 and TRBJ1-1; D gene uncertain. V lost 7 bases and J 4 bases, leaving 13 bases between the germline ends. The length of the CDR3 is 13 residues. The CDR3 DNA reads TGTGCCAGCACCGTCTCGTGGGGCACTGAAGCTTTCTTT. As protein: CASTVSWGTEAFF.

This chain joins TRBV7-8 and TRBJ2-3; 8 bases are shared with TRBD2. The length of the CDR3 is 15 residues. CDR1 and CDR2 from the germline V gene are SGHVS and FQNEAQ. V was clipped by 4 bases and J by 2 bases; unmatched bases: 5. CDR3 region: CASSSGGGTTDTQYF. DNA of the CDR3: TGTGCCAGCAGCTCTGGCGGGGGGACCACAGATACGCAGTATTTT.

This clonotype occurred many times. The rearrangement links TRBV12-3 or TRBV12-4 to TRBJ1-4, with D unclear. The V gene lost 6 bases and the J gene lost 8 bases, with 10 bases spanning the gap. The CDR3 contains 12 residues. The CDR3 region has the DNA TGTGCCAGCAGAGGCGGCTACGAAAAACTGTTTTTT. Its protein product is CASRGGYEKLFF.